A single T cell receptor beta chain is shown here with its context. Its antigen is currently unknown. This entry is derived from a study of radiotherapy plus CTLA-4 blockade in lung cancer. Whole-study context: The study recorded objective responses in around a sixth of patients and disease control in approximately 29%. Points from the study as a whole: Together with interferon-beta, which increased in serum after radiation, early dynamic changes in blood T cell clones were reportedly the best predictors of response. After radiotherapy and ipilimumab, tumor-derived clones expanded in peripheral blood.

Data came from immunoSEQ multiplex PCR; TCRdb stores just in-frame clones and leaves some out. This sample has about 50,000 clones, with roughly two thirds found just once. Focal radiation was given together with CTLA-4 blockade (ipilimumab) to patients with chemo-refractory metastatic non-small-cell lung cancer. The CDR3 has 14 amino acids. The V and J ends lost 6 bases and 3 bases respectively, with 11 bases between them. The germline CDR1 and CDR2 sequences are SNHLY and FYNNEI. The sequence was obtained from a human donor with non-small cell lung cancer who had a complete response to radiotherapy plus ipilimumab. The source material was peripheral blood, sampled from a patient treated with radiotherapy plus ipilimumab. The chain links TRBV2 to TRBJ1-4, with D maybe TRBD1 (5 bases). The CDR3 reads CASRRRVANEKLFF. DNA of the CDR3: TGTGCCAGCAGGCGCAGGGTGGCTAATGAAAAACTGTTTTTT.